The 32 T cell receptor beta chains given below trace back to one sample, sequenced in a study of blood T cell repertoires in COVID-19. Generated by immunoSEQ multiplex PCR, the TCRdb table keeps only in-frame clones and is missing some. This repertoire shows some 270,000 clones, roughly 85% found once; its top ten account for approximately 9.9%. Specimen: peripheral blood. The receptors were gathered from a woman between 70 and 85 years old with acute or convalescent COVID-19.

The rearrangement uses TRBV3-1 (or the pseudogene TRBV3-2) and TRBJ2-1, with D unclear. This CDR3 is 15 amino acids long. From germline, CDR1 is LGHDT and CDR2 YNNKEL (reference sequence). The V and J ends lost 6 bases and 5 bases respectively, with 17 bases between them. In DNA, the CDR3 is TGTGCCAGCAGTCATGTTAGTGAGCTGAACAATGAGCAGTTCTTC. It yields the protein CASSHVSELNNEQFF.

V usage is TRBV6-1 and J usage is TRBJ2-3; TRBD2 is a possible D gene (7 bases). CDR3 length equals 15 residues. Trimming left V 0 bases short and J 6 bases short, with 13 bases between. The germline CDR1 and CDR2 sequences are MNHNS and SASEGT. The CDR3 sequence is CASSEARGGLDTQYF. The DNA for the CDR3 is TGTGCCAGCAGTGAAGCAAGGGGGGGCCTCGATACGCAGTATTTT.

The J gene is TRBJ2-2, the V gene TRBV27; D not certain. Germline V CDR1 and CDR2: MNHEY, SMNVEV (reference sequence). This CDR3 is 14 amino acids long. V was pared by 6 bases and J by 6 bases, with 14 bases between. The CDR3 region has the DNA TGTGCCAGCAGATCTACCCTCTCGCCCGGGGAGCTGTTTTTT. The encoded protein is CASRSTLSPGELFF.

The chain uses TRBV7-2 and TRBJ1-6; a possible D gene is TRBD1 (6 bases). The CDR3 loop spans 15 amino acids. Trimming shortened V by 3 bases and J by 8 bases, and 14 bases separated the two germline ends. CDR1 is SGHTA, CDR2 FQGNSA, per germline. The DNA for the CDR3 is TGTGCCAGCAGCTTGGTCCAGGGGTTGGATTCACCCCTCCACTTT. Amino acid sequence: CASSLVQGLDSPLHF.

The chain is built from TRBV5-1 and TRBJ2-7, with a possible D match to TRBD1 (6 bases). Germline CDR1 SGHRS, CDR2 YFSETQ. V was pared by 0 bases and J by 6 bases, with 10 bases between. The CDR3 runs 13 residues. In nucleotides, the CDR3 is TGCGCCAGCAGCTTGGGAAGGGGGTCCGAGCAGTACTTC. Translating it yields CASSLGRGSEQYF.

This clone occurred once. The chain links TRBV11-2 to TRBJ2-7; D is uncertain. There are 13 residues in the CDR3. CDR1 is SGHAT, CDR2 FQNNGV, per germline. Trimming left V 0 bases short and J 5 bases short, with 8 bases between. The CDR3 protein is CASSLEAVNEQYF. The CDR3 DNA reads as TGTGCCAGCAGCTTAGAGGCAGTGAACGAGCAGTACTTC.

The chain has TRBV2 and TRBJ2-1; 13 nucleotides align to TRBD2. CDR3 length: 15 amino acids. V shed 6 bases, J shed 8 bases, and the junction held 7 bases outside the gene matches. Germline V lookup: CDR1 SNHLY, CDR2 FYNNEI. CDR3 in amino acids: CASSLTSGGLDEQFF. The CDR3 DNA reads TGTGCCAGCAGCCTGACTAGCGGGGGGCTGGATGAGCAGTTCTTC.

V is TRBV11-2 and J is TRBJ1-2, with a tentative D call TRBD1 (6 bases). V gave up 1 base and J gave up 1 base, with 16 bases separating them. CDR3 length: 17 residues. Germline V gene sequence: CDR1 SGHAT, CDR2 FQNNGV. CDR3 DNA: TGTGCCAGCAGCTTAGGCACCGGACAGAAAATTAACTATGGCTACACCTTC. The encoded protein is CASSLGTGQKINYGYTF.

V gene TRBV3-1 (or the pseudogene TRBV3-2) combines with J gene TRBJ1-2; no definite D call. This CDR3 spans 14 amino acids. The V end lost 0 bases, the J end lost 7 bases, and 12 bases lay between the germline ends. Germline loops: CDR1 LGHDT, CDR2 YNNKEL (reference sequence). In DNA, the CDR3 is TGTGCCAGCAGCCAAGAAGGCGGGTCAGGTGGCTACACCTTC. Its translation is CASSQEGGSGGYTF.

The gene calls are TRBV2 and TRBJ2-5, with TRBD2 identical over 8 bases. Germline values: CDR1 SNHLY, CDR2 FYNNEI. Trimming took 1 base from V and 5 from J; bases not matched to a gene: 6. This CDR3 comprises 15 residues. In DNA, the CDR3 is TGTGCCAGCAGTGAAGACGCGGGGGGCTGGGAGACCCAGTACTTC. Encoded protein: CASSEDAGGWETQYF.

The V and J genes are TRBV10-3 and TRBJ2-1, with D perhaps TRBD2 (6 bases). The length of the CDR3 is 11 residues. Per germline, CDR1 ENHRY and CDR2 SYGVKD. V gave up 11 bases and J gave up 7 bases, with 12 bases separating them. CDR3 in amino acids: CAVSRGNEQFF. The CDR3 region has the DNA TGTGCCGTGAGTCGGGGGAATGAGCAGTTCTTC.

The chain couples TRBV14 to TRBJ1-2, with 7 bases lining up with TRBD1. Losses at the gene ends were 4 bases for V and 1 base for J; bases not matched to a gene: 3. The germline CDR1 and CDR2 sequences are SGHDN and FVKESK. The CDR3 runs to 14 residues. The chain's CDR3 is CASSPQGINYGYTF. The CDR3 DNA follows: TGTGCCAGCAGCCCACAGGGGATTAACTATGGCTACACCTTC.

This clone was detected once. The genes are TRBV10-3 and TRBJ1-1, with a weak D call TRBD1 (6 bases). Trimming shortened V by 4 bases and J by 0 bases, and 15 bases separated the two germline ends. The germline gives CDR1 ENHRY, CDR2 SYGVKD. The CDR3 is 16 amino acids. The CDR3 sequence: CAISARLRGMNTEAFF. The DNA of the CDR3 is TGTGCCATCAGTGCCCGCCTCAGGGGTATGAACACTGAAGCTTTCTTT.

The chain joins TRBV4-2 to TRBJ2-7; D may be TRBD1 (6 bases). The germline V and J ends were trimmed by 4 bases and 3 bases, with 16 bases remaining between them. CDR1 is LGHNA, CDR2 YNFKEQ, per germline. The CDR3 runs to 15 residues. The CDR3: CASSPLGAGFYEQYF. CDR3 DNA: TGTGCCAGCAGCCCGTTGGGGGCAGGGTTCTACGAGCAGTACTTC.

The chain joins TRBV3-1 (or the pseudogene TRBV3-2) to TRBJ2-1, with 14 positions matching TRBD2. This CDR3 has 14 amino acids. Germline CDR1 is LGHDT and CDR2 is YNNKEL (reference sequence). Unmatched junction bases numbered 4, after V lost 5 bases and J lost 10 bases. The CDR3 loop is CASSGTSGGEEQFF. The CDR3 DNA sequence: TGTGCCAGCAGCGGGACTAGCGGGGGTGAGGAGCAGTTCTTC.

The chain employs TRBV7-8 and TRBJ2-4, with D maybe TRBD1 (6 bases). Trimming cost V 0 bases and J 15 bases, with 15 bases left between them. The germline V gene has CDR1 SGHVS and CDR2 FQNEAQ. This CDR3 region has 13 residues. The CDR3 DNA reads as TGTGCCAGCAGCTTAGCGGGGGCAAATCGAAGGTACTTC. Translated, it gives CASSLAGANRRYF.

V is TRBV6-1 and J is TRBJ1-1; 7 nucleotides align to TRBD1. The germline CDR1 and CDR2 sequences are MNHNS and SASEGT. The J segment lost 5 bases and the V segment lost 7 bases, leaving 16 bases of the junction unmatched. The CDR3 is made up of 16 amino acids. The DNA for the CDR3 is TGTGCCAGCACTGACCAGGGGGGATGGTTTAAGACTGAAGCTTTCTTT. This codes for CASTDQGGWFKTEAFF.

This CDR3 is CASNQGYNSNQPQHF. The CDR3 bases are TGTGCCAGCAACCAGGGGTATAATAGCAATCAGCCCCAGCATTTT. The chain links TRBV28 to TRBJ1-5; a weak D match, TRBD1 (6 bases). Germline V gene sequence: CDR1 MDHEN, CDR2 SYDVKM. The CDR3 extends over 15 amino acids. V lost 7 bases and J 0 bases, leaving 13 bases between the germline ends.

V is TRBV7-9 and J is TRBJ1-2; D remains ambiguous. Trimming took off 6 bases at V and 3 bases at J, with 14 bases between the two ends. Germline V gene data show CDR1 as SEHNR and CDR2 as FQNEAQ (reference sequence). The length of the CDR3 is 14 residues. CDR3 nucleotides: TGTGCCAGCAGTCATCCGGTTAACCACTATGGCTACACCTTC. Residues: CASSHPVNHYGYTF. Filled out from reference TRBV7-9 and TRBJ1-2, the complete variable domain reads DTGVSQNPRHKITKRGQNVTFRCDPISEHNRLYWYRQTLGQGPEFLTYFQNEAQLEKSRLLSDRFSAERPKGSFSTLEIQRTEQGDSAMYLCASSHPVNHYGYTFGSGTRLTVV.

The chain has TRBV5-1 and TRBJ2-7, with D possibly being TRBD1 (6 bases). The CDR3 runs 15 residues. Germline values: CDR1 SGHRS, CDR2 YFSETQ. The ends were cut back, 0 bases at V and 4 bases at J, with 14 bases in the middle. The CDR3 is CASSLGGPPTYEQYF. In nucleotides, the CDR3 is TGCGCCAGCAGCTTGGGGGGGCCCCCAACTTACGAGCAGTACTTC. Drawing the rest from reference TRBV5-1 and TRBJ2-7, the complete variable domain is KAGVTQTPRYLIKTRGQQVTLSCSPISGHRSVSWYQQTPGQGLQFLFEYFSETQRNKGNFPGRFSGRQFSNSRSEMNVSTLELGDSALYLCASSLGGPPTYEQYFGPGTRLTVT.

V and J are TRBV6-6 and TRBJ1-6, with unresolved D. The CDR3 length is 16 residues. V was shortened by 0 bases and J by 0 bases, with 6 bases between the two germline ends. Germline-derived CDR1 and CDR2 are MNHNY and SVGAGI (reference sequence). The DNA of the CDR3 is TGTGCCAGCAGTTACTCGAGAGTCTCCTATAATTCACCCCTCCACTTT. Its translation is CASSYSRVSYNSPLHF.

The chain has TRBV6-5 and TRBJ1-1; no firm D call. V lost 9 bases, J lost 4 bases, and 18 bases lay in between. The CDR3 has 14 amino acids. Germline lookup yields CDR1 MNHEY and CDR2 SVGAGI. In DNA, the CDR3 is TGTGCCAGTACTCCCCGCCGGTTGCGCACTGAAGCTTTCTTT. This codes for CASTPRRLRTEAFF.

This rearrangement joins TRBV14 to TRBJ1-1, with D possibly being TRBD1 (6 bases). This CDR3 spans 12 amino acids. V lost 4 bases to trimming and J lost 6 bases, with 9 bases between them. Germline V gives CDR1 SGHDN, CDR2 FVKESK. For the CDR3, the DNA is TGTGCCAGCAGCCTACAGGGATCTGAAGCTTTCTTT. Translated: CASSLQGSEAFF.

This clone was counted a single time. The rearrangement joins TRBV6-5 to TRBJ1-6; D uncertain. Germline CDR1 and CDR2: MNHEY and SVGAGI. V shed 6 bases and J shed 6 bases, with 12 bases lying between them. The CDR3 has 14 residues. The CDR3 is CASRTEARNSPLHF. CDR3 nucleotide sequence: TGTGCCAGCAGGACGGAGGCACGTAATTCACCCCTCCACTTT.

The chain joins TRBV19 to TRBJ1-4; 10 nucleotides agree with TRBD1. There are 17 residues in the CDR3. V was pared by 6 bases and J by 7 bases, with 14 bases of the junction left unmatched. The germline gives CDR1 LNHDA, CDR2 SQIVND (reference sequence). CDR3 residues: CASSPPGQGTGGEKLFF. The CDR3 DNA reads TGTGCCAGTAGCCCTCCGGGACAGGGGACCGGAGGTGAAAAACTGTTTTTT.

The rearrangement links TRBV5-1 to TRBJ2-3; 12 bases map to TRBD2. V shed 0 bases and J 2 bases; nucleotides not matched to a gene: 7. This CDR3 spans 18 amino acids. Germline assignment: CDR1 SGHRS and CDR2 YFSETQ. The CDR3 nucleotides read TGCGCCAGCAGCTTGGCACTAGCGGGGGGCACGTACACAGATACGCAGTATTTT. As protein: CASSLALAGGTYTDTQYF.

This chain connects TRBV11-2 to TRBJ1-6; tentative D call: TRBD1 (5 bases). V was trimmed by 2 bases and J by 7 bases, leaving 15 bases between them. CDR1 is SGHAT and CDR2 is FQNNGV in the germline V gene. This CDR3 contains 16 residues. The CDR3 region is CASSLLQGVGNSPLHF. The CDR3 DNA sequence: TGTGCCAGCAGCTTATTGCAGGGCGTTGGGAATTCACCCCTCCACTTT.

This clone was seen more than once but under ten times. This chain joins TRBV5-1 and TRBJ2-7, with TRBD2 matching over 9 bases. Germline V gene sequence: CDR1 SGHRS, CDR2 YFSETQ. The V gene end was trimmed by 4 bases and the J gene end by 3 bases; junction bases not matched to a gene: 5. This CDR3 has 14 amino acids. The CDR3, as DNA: TGCGCCAGCAGCCTTAGCGGGGGTGACTACGAGCAGTACTTC. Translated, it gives CASSLSGGDYEQYF.

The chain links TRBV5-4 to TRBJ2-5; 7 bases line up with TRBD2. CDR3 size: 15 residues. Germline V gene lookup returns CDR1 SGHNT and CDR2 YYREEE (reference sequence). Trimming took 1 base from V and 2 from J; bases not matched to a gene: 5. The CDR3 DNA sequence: TGTGCCAGCAGCTTGCGAGGGAGGGGACAAGAGACCCAGTACTTC. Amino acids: CASSLRGRGQETQYF.

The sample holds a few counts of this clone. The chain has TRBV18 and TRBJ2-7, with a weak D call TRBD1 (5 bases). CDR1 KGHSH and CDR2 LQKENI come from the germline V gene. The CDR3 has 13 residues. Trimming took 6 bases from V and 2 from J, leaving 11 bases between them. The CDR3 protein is CASSMTDTYEQYF. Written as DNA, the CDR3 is TGTGCCAGCTCGATGACAGATACCTACGAGCAGTACTTC.

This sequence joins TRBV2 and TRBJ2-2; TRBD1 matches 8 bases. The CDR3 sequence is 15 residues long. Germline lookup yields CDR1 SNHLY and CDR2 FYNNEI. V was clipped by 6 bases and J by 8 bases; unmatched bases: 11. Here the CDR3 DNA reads TGTGCCAGCAGCCTCCAGGGGGCCTTCAGAGGGGAGCTGTTTTTT. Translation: CASSLQGAFRGELFF. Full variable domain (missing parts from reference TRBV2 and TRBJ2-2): EPEVTQTPSHQVTQMGQEVILRCVPISNHLYFYWYRQILGQKVEFLVSFYNNEISEKSEIFDDQFSVERPDGSNFTLKIRSTKLEDSAMYFCASSLQGAFRGELFFGEGSRLTVL.

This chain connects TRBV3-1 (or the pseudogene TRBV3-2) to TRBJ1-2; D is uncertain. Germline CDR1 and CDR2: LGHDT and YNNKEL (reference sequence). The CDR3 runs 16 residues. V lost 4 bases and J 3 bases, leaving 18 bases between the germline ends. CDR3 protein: CASSLVVTAGYYGYTF. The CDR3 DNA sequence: TGTGCCAGCAGCCTGGTGGTGACGGCAGGATACTATGGCTACACCTTC.